Sequencing of this T cell receptor beta chain was carried out in a study of T-cell memory formation after mild COVID-19 (TCRdb year 2021). Regarding the study in general: TCR sequence clusters from the two donors were found to be largely donor specific. T-cell clones expanding and contracting after mild COVID-19 in a couple of donors were tracked by longitudinal TCRalpha and TCRbeta repertoire sequencing. Two young, previously healthy adult volunteers, one female and one male, were included in the cohort.

What the research found in general, with its limitations: From day 15 to 85, contracting clones showed balanced CD4/CD8 phenotypes, whereas a second wave of clones that expanded from day 15 to 37 leaned towards CD4+. The study covered only a couple of mild cases, and larger cohorts including severe cases with pre-infection samples were considered necessary. Some responding clones were detected in pre-infection memory, which suggested that pre-existing cross-reactive memory T cells had joined the SARS-CoV-2 response. The second-wave clones that peaked on day 37 were not confirmed to be SARS-CoV-2 specific. Contracting CD4+ clones were located mainly in the CM and EM memory subsets, whereas CD8+ clones were found to be enriched in EMRA.

The instrument given in TCRdb is Illumina NovaSeq 6000. TCRalpha and TCRbeta cDNA libraries were built by 5'RACE with constant-segment primers, adding sample barcodes and unique molecular identifiers. RNA was extracted from every sample with Trizol reagent. Library amplification was performed in two PCR steps, and a second sample barcode and Illumina TruSeq adapters were introduced in the second step. Sequencing of libraries was performed on an Illumina NovaSeq with 2 x 150 bp paired-end reads. For the original study's pipeline: The reads were demultiplexed and collapsed into UMI-guided consensus sequences using migec v1.2.7. Using mixcr v2.1.11, the UMI consensuses were aligned to TRA and TRB V and J templates and assembled into clonotypes. Expanded or contracted clonotypes were those called significant by both edgeR and NoisET, with noise models trained on biological replicates. For edgeR calls, the cutoffs were a false discovery rate-adjusted p below 0.01 and a log2 fold-change threshold of 1. As an exploratory analysis of dynamics, max-normalized trajectories of the 1000 most abundant clonotypes were examined with PCA combined with hierarchical clustering. Each responding clone was given a CD4 or CD8 phenotype based on the CD4+ and CD8+ repertoires, which had been sequenced separately. TCRdb trimmed public reads at Q25 via fastp, called clones via MiXCR and kept in-frame beta chains. Each entry merges the rows of one CDR3 protein and shows their most common DNA and genes. TCRdb's processing, not the study's, gives the V and J calls here. This sample is represented by more than 150,000 distinct CDR3 sequences; around a tenth of them were singletons. The top ten constitute roughly 3.8% of the sample.

Ficoll-Paque density gradient centrifugation was the method used to isolate PBMCs. This clonotype was observed at least ten times. The clone's antigen remains unknown. No much larger clone exists at a distance of one base, and base qualities are not known. Clipping removes 5 bases from V and 4 bases from J, with 11 as the unmatched junction base count. From the cysteine up to the phenylalanine, the CDR3 has a length of 16 residues. Just the 48-base CDR3 DNA is kept, in frame starting at base 1. As encoded in the germline V gene, CDR1 is SGHTA while CDR2 is FQGTGA. The clonotype comes from a man aged 18 to 29 who had mild COVID-19 (a few samples of this study predate the infection). The sample titles of this study are shuffled in the database, so cell type and time point are left out; the donor was told from shared clones. The sequence links TRBV7-3 to TRBJ2-3, and TRBD2 matches 8 of the central bases. The sample was PBMCs or a T cell subset sorted from them (not recorded which). The CDR3 amino acid sequence is: CASSPPGGAFADTQYF. In nucleotide form, the sequence is TGTGCCAGCAGCCCACCGGGGGGGGCTTTTGCAGATACGCAGTATTTT.